Listed here are 27 T cell receptor beta chains from one sample, sequenced in a study of Ad26.COV2.S vaccination and SARS-CoV-2 variants. Treatment indicated: around 19 received Ad26.COV2.S at low or high dose, single or two shots; a few received placebo; per-sample allocation not given. Sampling happened 63 days after the first vaccine or placebo injection. TCRdb's table, derived via immunoSEQ multiplex PCR, lists solely in-frame clones and lacks some. Of about 440,000 clones in the sample, 90% were seen once. The sequencing here drew on peripheral blood, taken in a trial of Ad26.COV2.S vaccine versus placebo. These receptor sequences come from a person aged 18-60 years who received the Ad26.COV2.S COVID-19 vaccine or a placebo.

The chain is built from TRBV18 and TRBJ2-4; 7 bases line up with TRBD1. Germline V gene sequence: CDR1 KGHSH, CDR2 LQKENI. This CDR3 has 15 residues. Trimming took 5 bases from V and 4 from J; bases not matched to a gene: 8. This chain's CDR3 is CASSEEWDRKNIQYF. As DNA, the CDR3 is TGTGCCAGCTCAGAAGAATGGGACAGAAAAAACATTCAGTACTTC.

The chain has TRBV7-9 and TRBJ2-3; D is unresolved. V was trimmed by 3 bases and J by 2 bases, leaving 12 bases between them. The CDR3 runs 15 residues. CDR1 is SEHNR and CDR2 is FQNEAQ in the germline V gene (reference sequence). The CDR3 DNA sequence: TGTGCCAGCAGCTTTAGGCCCTGGTCCACAGATACGCAGTATTTT. Encoded protein: CASSFRPWSTDTQYF.

The chain links TRBV14 to TRBJ2-5; no reliable D call. This CDR3 is built from 14 residues. Looked up from germline, CDR1 is SGHDN and CDR2 is FVKESK. The V gene lost 3 bases and the J gene lost 5 bases, with 13 bases spanning the gap. The CDR3 nucleotides are TGTGCCAGCAGCCACGTGATGCCGGAGGAGACCCAGTACTTC. The encoded protein is CASSHVMPEETQYF.

The V and J genes are TRBV6-4 and TRBJ2-1, with D possibly being TRBD2 (6 bases). The CDR3 is 15 amino acids. The germline V gene has CDR1 MRHNA and CDR2 SNTAGT. Trimming took 2 bases from V and 2 from J, leaving 10 bases between them. The CDR3 here is CASSDGRGAYNEQFF. The CDR3 bases are TGTGCCAGCAGTGACGGGCGGGGTGCCTACAATGAGCAGTTCTTC.

The chain employs TRBV7-6 and TRBJ1-5; D remains ambiguous. The V and J ends lost 5 bases and 3 bases respectively, with 8 bases between them. Per the germline V gene, CDR1 is SGHVS and CDR2 is FNYEAQ. The CDR3 length is 13 residues. The CDR3 DNA is TGTGCCAGCAGCAGGACTCCCAATCAGCCCCAGCATTTT. This sequence encodes CASSRTPNQPQHF.

In the case of this clone: The same CDR3 can be traced to other DNA sequences in this sample. The chain links TRBV20-1 to TRBJ2-7, with TRBD2 as a possible D gene (6 bases). The CDR3 runs 11 residues. With 3 bases removed from V and 4 bases from J, the gap between germline ends came to 7 bases. In germline, CDR1 is DFQATT, CDR2 SNEGSKA (reference sequence). CDR3 nucleotide sequence: TGCAGTGCTAGCGGGACTTACGAGCAGTACTTC. Amino acid sequence: CSASGTYEQYF.

The chain is built from TRBV25-1 and TRBJ2-7; D unresolved. Germline V gene sequence: CDR1 MGHDK, CDR2 SYGVNS. Trimming stripped 0 bases from V and 3 bases from J, with 3 bases between. There are 12 residues in the CDR3. DNA of the CDR3: TGTGCCAGCAGTGAATATAGCTACGAGCAGTACTTC. Residues: CASSEYSYEQYF.

The chain links TRBV10-3 to TRBJ2-3; 10 nucleotides match TRBD1. This CDR3 comprises 15 residues. V was pared by 6 bases and J by 4 bases, with 7 bases of the junction left unmatched. CDR1 is ENHRY and CDR2 is SYGVKD in the germline V gene. The chain's CDR3 is CAISADRGLPDTQYF. The CDR3 DNA sequence: TGTGCCATCAGCGCCGACAGGGGGCTGCCAGATACGCAGTATTTT.

The V call is TRBV29-1, the J call TRBJ2-4; 7 nucleotides agree with TRBD1. V dropped 2 bases and J dropped 9; count of bases not matched to a gene: 10. The germline gives CDR1 SQVTM, CDR2 ANQGSEA. The CDR3 runs to 14 residues. CDR3 amino acids: CSVEIGGRVTIQYF. The DNA of the CDR3 is TGCAGCGTTGAAATAGGGGGCAGGGTTACCATTCAGTACTTC.

The chain uses TRBV7-3 and TRBJ1-1; D uncertain. The V gene lost 1 base and the J gene lost 1 base, with 16 bases spanning the gap. Germline V gene lookup returns CDR1 SGHTA and CDR2 FQGTGA. The CDR3 has 17 residues. CDR3: CASSLIVLGGENTEAFF. In DNA, the CDR3 is TGTGCCAGCAGCTTAATAGTATTGGGTGGAGAGAACACTGAAGCTTTCTTT.

The chain has TRBV20-1 and TRBJ2-7; D uncertain. This CDR3 contains 11 residues. Germline CDR1 DFQATT, CDR2 SNEGSKA (reference sequence). Trimming removed 2 bases at V and 7 bases at J, with 9 bases between. The CDR3 DNA follows: TGCAGTGCTAGAATCCTCGCGGAGCAGTACTTC. It encodes CSARILAEQYF.

The chain recombines TRBV6-5 with TRBJ2-1, with D tentatively TRBD2 (6 bases). There are 12 residues in the CDR3. Germline values: CDR1 MNHEY, CDR2 SVGAGI. V lost 6 bases and J 13 bases, leaving 16 bases between the germline ends. CDR3 in DNA: TGTGCCAGCAGGAACGGGGCGGGACTTCAGTTCTTC. It encodes CASRNGAGLQFF.

The chain combines TRBV7-2 with TRBJ2-1, with D possibly TRBD2 on 7 matching bases. Germline-derived CDR1 and CDR2 are SGHTA and FQGNSA. V shed 2 bases and J shed 8 bases, with 13 bases lying between them. There are 14 residues in the CDR3. CDR3 amino acids: CASSLLGGAYEQFF. In nucleotides, the CDR3 is TGTGCCAGCAGCTTACTGGGGGGGGCGTATGAGCAGTTCTTC.

The chain carries TRBV28 and TRBJ1-4; 9 bases agree with TRBD1. V lost 4 bases to trimming and J lost 4 bases; unmatched junction nucleotides: 7. Germline-derived CDR1 and CDR2 are MDHEN and SYDVKM. There are 16 residues in the CDR3. The chain's CDR3 is CASSSGTGSYNEKLFF. The CDR3 DNA follows: TGTGCCAGCAGTTCCGGGACAGGGTCCTATAATGAAAAACTGTTTTTT.

The chain has TRBV29-1 and TRBJ2-5; no reliable D call. The CDR3 length is 11 residues. Germline CDR1 is SQVTM and CDR2 is ANQGSEA. Trimming stripped 7 bases from V and 0 bases from J, with 6 bases between. The CDR3 bases are TGCAGCGCCCGATACCAAGAGACCCAGTACTTC. Translation gives CSARYQETQYF.

The rearrangement links TRBV13 to TRBJ2-7; D unresolved. Germline CDR1 is PRHDT and CDR2 is FYEKMQ (reference sequence). This CDR3 has 12 amino acids. Trimming cost V 2 bases and J 4 bases, with 6 bases left between them. This chain's CDR3 is CASSLTVYEQYF. CDR3 bases: TGTGCCAGCAGCTTAACCGTTTACGAGCAGTACTTC.

The chain employs TRBV28 and TRBJ2-7, with D possibly called TRBD1 or TRBD2 (6 bases each). The length of the CDR3 is 15 residues. Germline values: CDR1 MDHEN, CDR2 SYDVKM. The V end lost 3 bases, the J end lost 0 bases, and 12 bases lay between the germline ends. The CDR3 sequence is CASSFAGTSSYEQYF. CDR3 nucleotide sequence: TGTGCCAGCAGTTTTGCGGGGACAAGCTCCTACGAGCAGTACTTC.

In this sample, this clone turned up a few times. The chain employs TRBV14 and TRBJ2-6; 7 bases align to TRBD1. CDR3 length equals 18 residues. CDR1 and CDR2 (germline): SGHDN, FVKESK. With 3 bases clipped from V and 1 base from J, the junction kept 9 bases outside the gene matches. The CDR3 reads CASSQRQGIPSGANVLTF. CDR3 sequence (DNA): TGTGCCAGCAGCCAGAGACAGGGAATTCCGTCTGGGGCCAACGTCCTGACTTTC.

This clone was seen a handful of times. The genes are TRBV27 and TRBJ1-1; TRBD1 matches at 7 bases. CDR1 is MNHEY and CDR2 is SMNVEV in the germline V gene (reference sequence). The CDR3 is 15 amino acids. Trimming cost V 2 bases and J 0 bases; bases outside gene matches: 3. CDR3: CASSLAGTVNTEAFF. The CDR3 DNA reads as TGTGCCAGCAGTTTAGCCGGGACAGTGAACACTGAAGCTTTCTTT.

This sequence joins TRBV5-6 and TRBJ2-7; 12 bases agree with TRBD2. V was clipped by 0 bases and J by 3 bases; unmatched bases: 7. The CDR3 spans 17 residues. Germline V gives CDR1 SGHDT, CDR2 YYEEEE. The CDR3: CASSLALAGGPYYEQYF. The CDR3 DNA reads as TGTGCCAGCAGCTTGGCCCTAGCGGGAGGGCCCTACTACGAGCAGTACTTC.

This clone was observed a few times. CDR3 residues: CASSPGQTYNEQFF. Here the CDR3 DNA reads TGCGCCAGCAGCCCGGGACAGACCTACAATGAGCAGTTCTTC. The chain employs TRBV5-1 and TRBJ2-1, with 7 bases lining up with TRBD1. Germline V gives CDR1 SGHRS, CDR2 YFSETQ. CDR3 length: 14 amino acids. V lost 4 bases and J lost 2; bases outside the gene matches: 3.

The rearrangement joins TRBV6-6 to TRBJ2-3; 11 positions match TRBD2. Germline CDR1 is MNHNY and CDR2 is SVGAGI (reference sequence). J gave up 14 bases and V 4 bases, and 11 bases lay outside the gene matches. The CDR3 is 14 residues long. In DNA, the CDR3 is TGTGCCAGCAGTTCCGGACTAGCGGGTACGATCACGTATTTT. Translated, it gives CASSSGLAGTITYF.

The chain links TRBV18 to TRBJ2-3; D is unresolved. The V and J ends lost 3 bases and 3 bases respectively, with 13 bases between them. From germline, CDR1 is KGHSH and CDR2 LQKENI. The CDR3 length is 15 residues. The CDR3, as DNA: TGTGCCAGCTCACCGAAGGACCCGCGAACAGATACGCAGTATTTT. It specifies CASSPKDPRTDTQYF.

V is TRBV12-5 and J is TRBJ1-3; D unclear. Trimming cost V 2 bases and J 11 bases, with 10 bases left between them. The CDR3 spans 12 residues. The germline gives CDR1 LGHNT, CDR2 FRNRAP. CDR3 region: CASGLPPGPIYF. In DNA form, the CDR3 reads TGTGCTAGTGGTTTGCCCCCCGGACCCATATATTTT.

V usage is TRBV11-2 and J usage is TRBJ2-1, with no clear D. There are 13 residues in the CDR3. The V end was cut by 0 bases, the J end by 6 bases, with 6 bases between. Germline CDR1 SGHAT, CDR2 FQNNGV. The CDR3 sequence is CASSLEQSNEQFF. CDR3 nucleotides: TGTGCCAGCAGCTTAGAACAGAGCAATGAGCAGTTCTTC.

The chain links TRBV9 to TRBJ2-5; 8 bases fit TRBD1. Germline V lookup: CDR1 SGDLS, CDR2 YYNGEE. This CDR3 is built from 16 residues. V lost 0 bases, J lost 4 bases, and 8 bases stayed unmatched. CDR3 loop: CASSVGADRVRETQYF. The CDR3 nucleotides are TGTGCCAGCAGCGTAGGGGCGGACAGGGTAAGAGAGACCCAGTACTTC. Based on the CDR3 plus reference TRBV9 and TRBJ2-5, the full variable domain is DSGVTQTPKHLITATGQRVTLRCSPRSGDLSVYWYQQSLDQGLQFLIQYYNGEERAKGNILERFSAQQFPDLHSELNLSSLELGDSALYFCASSVGADRVRETQYFGPGTRLLVL.

This sequence joins TRBV4-2 and TRBJ2-7; TRBD2 is a possible D gene (8 bases). Germline V lookup: CDR1 LGHNA, CDR2 YNFKEQ. V was trimmed by 4 bases and J by 2 bases, leaving 12 bases between them. This CDR3 contains 14 residues. The CDR3 protein is CASSLAGQPYEQYF. CDR3 sequence (DNA): TGTGCCAGCAGCCTAGCGGGACAGCCCTACGAGCAGTACTTC.